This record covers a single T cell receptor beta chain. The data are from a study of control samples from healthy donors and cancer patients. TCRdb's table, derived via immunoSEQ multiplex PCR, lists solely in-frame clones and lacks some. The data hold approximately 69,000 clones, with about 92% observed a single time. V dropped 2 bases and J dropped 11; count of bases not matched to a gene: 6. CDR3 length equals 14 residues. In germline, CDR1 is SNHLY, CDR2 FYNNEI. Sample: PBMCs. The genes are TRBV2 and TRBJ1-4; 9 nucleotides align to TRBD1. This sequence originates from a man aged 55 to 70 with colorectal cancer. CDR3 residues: CASSELQGARKLFF. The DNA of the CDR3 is TGTGCCAGCAGTGAATTACAGGGGGCAAGGAAACTGTTTTTT.